A single sample gave rise to the 10 T cell receptor beta chains below, sequenced in a study of metastatic and nonmetastatic thyroid tumors. With MiXCR, TCRdb called clones anew from the PCR reads. Of just under 45,000 clones detected, about 3.3% appear once; the ten largest clones hold 9.5% to 10%. Patients had received no treatment of any kind before thyroid surgery. Sequenced: blood. These TCRs come from a female donor with papillary thyroid cancer or a benign thyroid nodule (not recorded which). Some clones in this sample may be carry-over from other donors' samples.

Only a few counts were recorded for this clone. The chain joins TRBV5-1 to TRBJ1-3; D is uncertain. CDR1 and CDR2 (germline): SGHRS, YFSETQ. Trimming pared 0 bases from V and 3 bases from J, leaving 1 base between. This CDR3 spans 12 amino acids. The CDR3: CASSLDGNTIYF. CDR3 in DNA: TGCGCCAGCAGCTTGGATGGAAACACCATATATTTT. Variable domain in full (rest from reference TRBV5-1 and TRBJ1-3): KAGVTQTPRYLIKTRGQQVTLSCSPISGHRSVSWYQQTPGQGLQFLFEYFSETQRNKGNFPGRFSGRQFSNSRSEMNVSTLELGDSALYLCASSLDGNTIYFGEGSWLTVV.

This clone was counted many times. This rearrangement joins TRBV5-1 to TRBJ2-1, with 7 nucleotides matching TRBD1. Germline V gene lookup returns CDR1 SGHRS and CDR2 YFSETQ. The trim removed 1 base at V and 7 bases at J, leaving 8 bases unmatched. This CDR3 is built from 15 residues. The CDR3 region has the DNA TGCGCCAGCAGCTTGCAGGGGGTTTCGGGGAATGAGCAGTTCTTC. Amino acids: CASSLQGVSGNEQFF.

This clone was detected many times. The chain has TRBV30 and TRBJ2-5; 7 bases align to TRBD2. Germline V gives CDR1 GTSNPN, CDR2 SVGIG (reference sequence). This CDR3 spans 15 amino acids. The trim removed 2 bases at V and 1 base at J, leaving 7 bases unmatched. CDR3 loop: CAWSLTGGFQETQYF. The CDR3 coding sequence is TGTGCCTGGAGTTTAACCGGGGGGTTCCAAGAGACCCAGTACTTC.

This clone came up a few times. The chain employs TRBV20-1 and TRBJ2-7; TRBD2 matches at 9 bases. This CDR3 is built from 16 residues. Germline CDR1 reads DFQATT; CDR2 reads SNEGSKA (reference sequence). V shed 5 bases, J shed 0 bases, and the junction held 11 bases outside the gene matches. CDR3 amino acids: CSASPSTSGGSYEQYF. The CDR3 coding sequence is TGCAGTGCTTCACCTTCGACTAGCGGAGGCTCCTACGAGCAGTACTTC.

The table lists this clone with many counts. V usage is TRBV7-9 and J usage is TRBJ2-3, with D hard to call. This CDR3 has 14 amino acids. V lost 4 bases and J 2 bases, leaving 10 bases between the germline ends. Germline CDR1 and CDR2: SEHNR and FQNEAQ (reference sequence). The DNA for the CDR3 is TGTGCCAGCAGCTCAGGACGGACCACAGATACGCAGTATTTT. Translation: CASSSGRTTDTQYF.

This clone has a handful of counts. The gene calls are TRBV28 and TRBJ2-7; 12 bases are a match to TRBD1. With V trimmed by 9 bases and J by 4 bases, 4 bases remained unmatched. CDR1 is MDHEN and CDR2 is SYDVKM in the germline V gene. The CDR3 loop spans 13 amino acids. The CDR3 sequence is CASWGQGAYEQYF. The CDR3 coding sequence is TGTGCCAGTTGGGGACAGGGGGCTTACGAGCAGTACTTC.

The chain links TRBV28 to TRBJ1-1; D not certain. This CDR3 is 12 amino acids long. Germline assignment: CDR1 MDHEN and CDR2 SYDVKM. Trimming removed 6 bases at V and 5 bases at J, with 10 bases between. The CDR3 reads CASRVGSTEAFF. The CDR3 region has the DNA TGTGCCAGCAGAGTGGGGAGTACTGAAGCTTTCTTT.

This clone has a count of ten or more. The chain couples TRBV19 to TRBJ2-5, with no clear D. Germline CDR1 and CDR2: LNHDA and SQIVND (reference sequence). V lost 2 bases to trimming and J lost 1 base, with 5 bases between them. The CDR3 extends over 13 amino acids. This CDR3 reads CASSISIQETQYF. CDR3 DNA sequence: TGTGCCAGTAGTATAAGTATCCAAGAGACCCAGTACTTC.

This clone came up many times. DNA of the CDR3: TGTGCCAGCAGTTGGGGGGTTAAGGATGGCTACACCTTC. Translated, it gives CASSWGVKDGYTF. This chain links TRBV12-3 or TRBV12-4 with TRBJ1-2, with D perhaps TRBD1 (5 bases). This CDR3 is 13 amino acids long. Trimming took 4 bases from V and 6 from J, leaving 12 bases between them.

This clone has ten or more counts. The chain links TRBV28 to TRBJ2-2, with 9 bases lining up with TRBD1. With 5 bases clipped from V and 4 bases from J, the junction kept 11 bases outside the gene matches. CDR3 length: 17 residues. The germline CDR1 and CDR2 sequences are MDHEN and SYDVKM. The CDR3 bases are TGTGCCAGCAGTCCTATCCCGGGACAGGGTGTCACCGGGGAGCTGTTTTTT. Its protein is CASSPIPGQGVTGELFF.